The 29 T cell receptor beta chains in this list originate from one sample, sequenced in a study of Graves' ophthalmopathy and Graves' hyperthyroidism. From RNA, the CDR3 regions of TCR beta chains were amplified and sequenced. Following a first-round RT-PCR that used HTBI primers, a second-round multiplex PCR was carried out. Via MiXCR, TCRdb re-called the multiplex PCR reads, giving one row per CDR3 protein. The repertoire holds over 450,000 distinct CDR3 sequences, with 14% as singletons. The sequenced sample was blood. All receptors derive from a woman aged 25 to 39 with Graves' ophthalmopathy.

This clonotype was observed many times. The V and J genes are TRBV12-3 or TRBV12-4 and TRBJ2-2, with TRBD2 as a possible D gene (5 bases). There are 14 residues in the CDR3. Trimming took off 7 bases at V and 0 bases at J, with 9 bases between the two ends. In nucleotides, the CDR3 is TGTGCCAGCATTTGGAGGCCGAACACCGGGGAGCTGTTTTTT. Encoded protein: CASIWRPNTGELFF.

The sample holds many counts of this clonotype. The chain couples TRBV6-1 to TRBJ2-7; 9 positions agree with TRBD1. Germline lookup yields CDR1 MNHNS and CDR2 SASEGT. The V segment lost 6 bases and the J segment 2 bases; nucleotides outside the gene matches: 8. The CDR3 contains 15 residues. The CDR3 sequence is CASRGTGTGTYEQYF. In DNA form, the CDR3 reads TGTGCCAGCAGAGGGACCGGGACAGGGACCTACGAGCAGTACTTC.

The J gene is TRBJ1-5, the V gene TRBV30; TRBD1 might be the D (5 bases). V was cut by 2 bases and J by 0 bases, with 14 bases left in between. The germline V gene has CDR1 GTSNPN and CDR2 SVGIG (reference sequence). This CDR3 has 16 residues. CDR3 amino acids: CAWSSGPEYSNQPQHF. The CDR3 coding sequence is TGTGCCTGGAGTTCGGGGCCAGAATATAGCAATCAGCCCCAGCATTTT.

The V call is TRBV6-1, the J call TRBJ2-5; 9 bases are shared with TRBD2. Per germline, CDR1 MNHNS and CDR2 SASEGT. The CDR3 contains 18 residues. The junction had 11 bases not matched to a gene; V was cut back by 2 bases and J by 1 base. The chain's CDR3 is CASSEYGLLRGGQETQYF. The CDR3 DNA follows: TGTGCCAGCAGTGAATACGGGCTGCTGCGGGGGGGCCAAGAGACCCAGTACTTC.

This clonotype was counted many times. The chain is built from TRBV4-1 and TRBJ1-2; no reliable D call. Germline assignment: CDR1 MGHRA and CDR2 YSYEKL. Trimming left V 0 bases short and J 4 bases short, with 15 bases between. The CDR3 is 16 amino acids. The CDR3 loop is CASSQESSVLLYGYTF. CDR3 in DNA: TGCGCCAGCAGCCAAGAAAGCTCGGTACTCCTCTATGGCTACACCTTC.

This clonotype was recorded at least ten times. The J gene is TRBJ1-2, the V gene TRBV28, with unresolved D. The CDR3 is 10 amino acids. Germline assignment: CDR1 MDHEN and CDR2 SYDVKM. The V and J ends lost 5 bases and 7 bases respectively, with 5 bases between them. In DNA, the CDR3 is TGTGCCAGCAGTGGACGTGGCTACACCTTC. Encoded protein: CASSGRGYTF.

Ten or more counts support this clonotype. This chain joins TRBV10-1 and TRBJ1-1; D is uncertain. Germline lookup yields CDR1 WNHNN and CDR2 SYGVQD (reference sequence). V lost 5 bases to trimming and J lost 2 bases, with 12 bases between them. The CDR3 sequence is 14 residues long. The CDR3 DNA reads as TGCGCCAGCAGTCCTTACCGAGGAAACACTGAAGCTTTCTTT. Its protein is CASSPYRGNTEAFF.

This clonotype was seen repeatedly, ten times or more. The gene calls are TRBV27 and TRBJ2-5; maybe TRBD1 (7 bases). Trimming left V 5 bases short and J 4 bases short, with 17 bases between. Germline V CDR1 and CDR2: MNHEY, SMNVEV (reference sequence). The CDR3 consists of 15 residues. In DNA, the CDR3 is TGTGCCAGCAGTCTCCGACAGGGAGGAGGAGAGACCCAGTACTTC. Its protein is CASSLRQGGGETQYF.

As for this clonotype: This CDR3 fails to terminate in the conserved phenylalanine or tryptophan, so it likely reflects a read error. The chain links TRBV6-5 to TRBJ1-6; TRBD1 aligns across 8 bases. The CDR3 has 16 residues. The ends lost 0 bases at V and 6 bases at J; junction bases unmatched: 4. Germline V gene data show CDR1 as MNHEY and CDR2 as SVGAGI. CDR3 sequence: CASSYSSGTGNSPLHL. The CDR3 region has the DNA TGTGCCAGCAGTTACTCGAGTGGGACAGGTAATTCACCCCTCCACCTT.

This clonotype was seen a few times. The germline gene is not matched at one end of the junction; a read error may be the cause. In DNA form, the CDR3 reads TGCAGCGTGAAAGGGGACATCTTTTCCTACGATCAGTACTTC. Amino acids: CSVKGDIFSYDQYF. The chain is built from TRBV29-1 and TRBJ2-7, with TRBD1 as a possible D gene (6 bases). Germline V CDR1 and CDR2: SQVTM, ANQGSEA. The CDR3 length is 14 residues.

This clonotype was observed at least ten times. The chain links TRBV27 to TRBJ2-6; TRBD1 might be the D (6 bases). Germline V gene lookup returns CDR1 MNHEY and CDR2 SMNVEV (reference sequence). This CDR3 has 15 residues. V was pared by 6 bases and J by 6 bases, with 15 bases between. The CDR3 DNA reads TGTGCCAGCAGCCTAACAGGGTTTCAGGCCAACGTCCTGACTTTC. Amino acid sequence: CASSLTGFQANVLTF.

Of note for this clonotype: A much larger clone sits a single nucleotide away, making a read error possible. J is TRBJ1-5 and V is TRBV20-1; no firm D call. The CDR3 has 15 amino acids. V was shortened by 4 bases and J by 0 bases, with 13 bases between the two germline ends. The germline V gene encodes CDR1 DFQATT and CDR2 SNEGSKA (reference sequence). The CDR3 region has the DNA TGCAGTGCTAATCGCGGGGATTTTAGCAATCAGCCCCAGCATTTT. Its protein product is CSANRGDFSNQPQHF.

In this sample, this clonotype turned up many times. The V call is TRBV29-1, the J call TRBJ1-3; D unclear. Germline V gives CDR1 SQVTM, CDR2 ANQGSEA. V shed 6 bases and J shed 2 bases, with 14 bases lying between them. This CDR3 is 14 amino acids long. The CDR3 region is CSVIGDSTGNTIYF. Written as DNA, the CDR3 is TGCAGCGTGATTGGGGATTCCACTGGAAACACCATATATTTT. The full variable domain, rest sourced from reference TRBV29-1 and TRBJ1-3, is SAVISQKPSRDICQRGTSLTIQCQVDSQVTMMFWYRQQPGQSLTLIATANQGSEATYESGFVIDKFPISRPNLTFSTLTVSNMSPEDSSIYLCSVIGDSTGNTIYFGEGSWLTVV.

Ten or more counts support this clonotype. This sequence joins TRBV4-1 and TRBJ1-2; 9 bases agree with TRBD1. CDR3 length equals 14 residues. From germline, CDR1 is MGHRA and CDR2 YSYEKL. Trimming removed 4 bases from V and 6 bases from J; junction bases left unmatched: 6. Here the CDR3 reads CASSLRTGAHGYTF. In nucleotides, the CDR3 is TGCGCCAGCAGCCTTCGGACAGGGGCACATGGCTACACCTTC.

In this sample, this clonotype turned up many times. This chain links TRBV7-2 with TRBJ2-5, with 12 bases identical to TRBD2. Germline CDR1 reads SGHTA; CDR2 reads FQGNSA. V was clipped by 5 bases and J by 5 bases; unmatched bases: 6. CDR3 length equals 15 residues. The CDR3 loop is CASSDSGLAGETQYF. The CDR3 nucleotides read TGTGCCAGCAGCGATTCGGGACTAGCGGGTGAGACCCAGTACTTC.

J is TRBJ1-1 and V is TRBV30; the D gene is possibly TRBD1 (6 bases). V dropped 6 bases and J dropped 4 bases, with 15 bases sitting between them. This CDR3 has 13 amino acids. Germline V lookup: CDR1 GTSNPN, CDR2 SVGIG (reference sequence). In DNA, the CDR3 is TGTGCCTGTGGGACGATGGGGGCCACTGAAGCTTTCTTT. Translating gives CACGTMGATEAFF. Variable domain in full (rest from reference TRBV30 and TRBJ1-1): SQTIHQWPATLVQPVGSPLSLECTVEGTSNPNLYWYRQAAGRGLQLLFYSVGIGQISSEVPQNLSASRPQDRQFILSSKKLLLSDSGFYLCACGTMGATEAFFGQGTRLTVV.

At least ten counts were recorded for this clonotype. The rearrangement joins TRBV7-8 to TRBJ2-7; no clear D gene. Germline loops: CDR1 SGHVS, CDR2 FQNEAQ. Between the trimmed V and J ends, which lost 2 bases and 6 bases, there was a span of 8 bases. This CDR3 is built from 12 residues. The DNA of the CDR3 is TGTGCCAGCAGCTTAATCATCTCCGAGCAGTACTTC. Protein product: CASSLIISEQYF.

This clonotype was seen at least ten times. The chain couples TRBV12-3 or TRBV12-4 to TRBJ2-7; TRBD2 agrees at 8 bases. The J segment lost 0 bases and the V segment lost 6 bases, leaving 7 bases of the junction unmatched. The CDR3 length is 15 residues. In DNA, the CDR3 is TGTGCCAGCAGCCCTACGGGGGGGCCCTCCTACGAGCAGTACTTC. Translating it yields CASSPTGGPSYEQYF.

J is TRBJ2-5 and V is TRBV12-3 or TRBV12-4, with D tentatively TRBD1 or TRBD2 (5 bases each). The CDR3 length is 15 residues. V lost 6 bases, J lost 9 bases, and 23 bases lay in between. CDR3 in DNA: TGTGCCAGCAGCCAAAGGCAGGGTGGGTTCGGGGCCCAGTACTTC. It is translated as CASSQRQGGFGAQYF.

In this sample, this clonotype turned up a few times. This sequence joins TRBV5-1 and TRBJ2-6; unclear D gene. CDR1 is SGHRS and CDR2 is YFSETQ in the germline V gene. Trimming removed 5 bases at V and 0 bases at J, with 9 bases between. This CDR3 has 15 residues. CDR3 DNA: TGCGCCAGCAGACACCGTTCCTCTGGGGCCAACGTCCTGACTTTC. Translating it yields CASRHRSSGANVLTF.

The table lists this clonotype with many counts. V and J are TRBV14 and TRBJ2-7, with 8 bases aligning to TRBD1. CDR3 length: 15 amino acids. Germline CDR1 SGHDN, CDR2 FVKESK. Unmatched junction bases numbered 5, after V lost 3 bases and J lost 1 base. The CDR3 spells CASSHLGQGSYEQYF. As DNA, the CDR3 is TGTGCCAGCAGCCATCTCGGACAGGGATCCTACGAGCAGTACTTC.

In its sample, this clonotype was seen many times. V gene TRBV15 combines with J gene TRBJ1-1; D gene uncertain. The CDR3 has 15 residues. Germline V gene sequence: CDR1 LNHNV, CDR2 YYDKDF (reference sequence). Trimming shortened V by 0 bases and J by 6 bases, and 14 bases separated the two germline ends. CDR3 amino acids: CATSRDLGGHAEAFF. Written as DNA, the CDR3 is TGTGCCACCAGCAGAGATCTCGGCGGGCACGCTGAAGCTTTCTTT.

This clonotype has a count of ten or more. CDR3 residues: CSARDRGETQYF. DNA of the CDR3: TGCAGTGCCAGGGACAGGGGAGAGACCCAGTACTTC. The chain has TRBV20-1 and TRBJ2-5; 10 positions match TRBD1. The ends lost 6 bases at V and 4 bases at J; junction bases unmatched: 2. The CDR3 has 12 amino acids. Germline V CDR1 and CDR2: DFQATT, SNEGSKA (reference sequence).

This clonotype was found once. The chain joins TRBV4-1 to TRBJ1-5, with D tentatively TRBD1 (6 bases). Per the germline V gene, CDR1 is MGHRA and CDR2 is YSYEKL. Between the trimmed V and J ends, which lost 4 bases and 5 bases, there was a span of 27 bases. The CDR3 covers 19 residues. The CDR3: CASSLLGGGPFPGDQPQHF. The CDR3 DNA is TGCGCCAGCAGCCTACTGGGCGGGGGGCCGTTCCCGGGGGATCAGCCCCAGCATTTT.

V is TRBV6-1 and J is TRBJ2-2; 10 positions match TRBD2. This CDR3 has 17 residues. V lost 4 bases and J lost 5; bases outside the gene matches: 10. Germline lookup yields CDR1 MNHNS and CDR2 SASEGT. The DNA for the CDR3 is TGTGCCAGCAGTGCCACTCTAGCGGGGGCGGGGACCGGGGAGCTGTTTTTT. It yields the protein CASSATLAGAGTGELFF.

This clonotype was seen only a few times. The genes are TRBV2 and TRBJ2-7; either TRBD1 or TRBD2 may supply D (5 bases each). The V gene's germline CDR1 is SNHLY and CDR2 FYNNEI. Trimming removed 6 bases at V and 4 bases at J, with 13 bases between. The CDR3 extends over 13 amino acids. The CDR3: CASSGTWGYEQYF. In DNA, the CDR3 is TGTGCCAGCAGCGGAACCTGGGGGTACGAGCAGTACTTC.

This clonotype was observed at least ten times. The rearrangement joins TRBV29-1 to TRBJ1-1; 7 bases agree with TRBD1. CDR1 is SQVTM, CDR2 ANQGSEA, per germline. The CDR3 has 13 residues. The J segment lost 0 bases and the V segment lost 8 bases, leaving 6 bases of the junction unmatched. CDR3 coding DNA: TGCAGCTCCTCGGGACAGATGAACACTGAAGCTTTCTTT. Translated: CSSSGQMNTEAFF.

This clonotype has ten or more counts. The chain couples TRBV7-6 to TRBJ1-1; D perhaps matches TRBD1 (6 bases). The CDR3 totals 17 residues. Trimming stripped 5 bases from V and 1 base from J, with 20 bases between. The germline V gene encodes CDR1 SGHVS and CDR2 FNYEAQ. CDR3 bases: TGTGCCAGCAGCCGGGACATGGCGTCTTCGGCGAACACTGAAGCTTTCTTT. Translation gives CASSRDMASSANTEAFF.

V and J are TRBV3-1 and TRBJ2-7; 7 bases line up with TRBD2. Trimming took 1 base from V and 5 from J; bases not matched to a gene: 5. Per the germline V gene, CDR1 is LGHDT and CDR2 is YNNKEL (reference sequence). This CDR3 contains 14 residues. The CDR3 loop reads CASSQGGRADEQYF. The CDR3 DNA is TGTGCCAGCAGCCAAGGAGGGAGGGCCGACGAGCAGTACTTC.